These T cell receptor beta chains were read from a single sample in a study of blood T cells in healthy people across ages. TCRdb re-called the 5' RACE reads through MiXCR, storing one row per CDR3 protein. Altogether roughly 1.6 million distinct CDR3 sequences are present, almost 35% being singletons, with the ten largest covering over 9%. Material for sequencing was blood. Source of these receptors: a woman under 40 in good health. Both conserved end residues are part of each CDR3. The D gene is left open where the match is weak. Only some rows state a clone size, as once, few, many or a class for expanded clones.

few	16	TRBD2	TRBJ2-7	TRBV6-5	CASSPLGTSGRYEQYF	TGTGCCAGCAGTCCACTCGGGACTAGCGGGAGGTACGAGCAGTACTTC
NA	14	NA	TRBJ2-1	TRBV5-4	CASSLILGHNEQFF	TGTGCCAGCAGCTTGATATTAGGACACAATGAGCAGTTCTTC
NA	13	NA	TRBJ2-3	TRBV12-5	CASGLGGVKTQYF	TGTGCTAGTGGCCTGGGGGGCGTCAAGACGCAGTATTTT
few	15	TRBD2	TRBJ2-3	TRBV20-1	CSAEPGLAVTDTQYF	TGCAGTGCTGAGCCGGGACTAGCGGTCACAGATACGCAGTATTTT
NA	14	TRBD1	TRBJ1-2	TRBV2	CASGYNRGVDGYTF	TGTGCCAGCGGGTATAACAGGGGAGTAGATGGCTACACCTTC
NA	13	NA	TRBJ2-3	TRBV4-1	CASGQGLSDTQYF	TGCGCCAGCGGCCAGGGACTTTCAGATACGCAGTATTTT
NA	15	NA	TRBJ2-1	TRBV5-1	CAGSLSSAAYNEQFF	TGCGCCGGCAGCTTGTCGAGCGCAGCCTACAATGAGCAGTTCTTC
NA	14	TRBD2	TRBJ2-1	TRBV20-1	CSAFWGGRAEEQFF	TGCAGTGCTTTCTGGGGCGGGAGGGCAGAGGAGCAGTTCTTC
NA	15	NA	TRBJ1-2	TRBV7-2	CASSPVSGHQYGYTF	TGTGCCAGCAGCCCCGTCTCGGGGCATCAGTATGGCTACACCTTC
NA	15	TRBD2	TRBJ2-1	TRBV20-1	CSARQLAGEYNEQFF	TGCAGTGCTAGGCAACTAGCGGGAGAGTACAATGAGCAGTTCTTC